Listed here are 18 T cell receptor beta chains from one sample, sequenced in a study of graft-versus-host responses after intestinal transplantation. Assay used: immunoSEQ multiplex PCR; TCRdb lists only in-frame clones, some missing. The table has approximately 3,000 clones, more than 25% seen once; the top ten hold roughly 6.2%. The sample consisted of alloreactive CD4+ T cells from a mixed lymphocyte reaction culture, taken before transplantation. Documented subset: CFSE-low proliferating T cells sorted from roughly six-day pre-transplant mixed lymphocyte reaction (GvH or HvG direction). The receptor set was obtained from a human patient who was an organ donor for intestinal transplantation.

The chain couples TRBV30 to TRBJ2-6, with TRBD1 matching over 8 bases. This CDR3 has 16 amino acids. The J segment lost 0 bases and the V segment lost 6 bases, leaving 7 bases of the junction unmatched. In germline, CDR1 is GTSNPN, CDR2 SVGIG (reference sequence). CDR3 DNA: TGTGCCTGTGGTGGACAGGGCAACTCTGGGGCCAACGTCCTGACTTTC. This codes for CACGGQGNSGANVLTF.

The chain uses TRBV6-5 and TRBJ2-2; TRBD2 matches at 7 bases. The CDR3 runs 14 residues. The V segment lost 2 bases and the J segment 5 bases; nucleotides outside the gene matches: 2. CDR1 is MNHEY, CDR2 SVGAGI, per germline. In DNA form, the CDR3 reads TGTGCCAGCAGTTACGCAGCGGGAACCGGGGAGCTGTTTTTT. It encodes CASSYAAGTGELFF.

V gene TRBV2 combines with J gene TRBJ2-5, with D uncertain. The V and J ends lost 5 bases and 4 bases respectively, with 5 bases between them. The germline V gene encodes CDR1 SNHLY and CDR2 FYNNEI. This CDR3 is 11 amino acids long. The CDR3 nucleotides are TGTGCCAGCAGTAAGGGAGAGACCCAGTACTTC. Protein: CASSKGETQYF. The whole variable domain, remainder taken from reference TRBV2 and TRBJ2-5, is EPEVTQTPSHQVTQMGQEVILRCVPISNHLYFYWYRQILGQKVEFLVSFYNNEISEKSEIFDDQFSVERPDGSNFTLKIRSTKLEDSAMYFCASSKGETQYFGPGTRLLVL.

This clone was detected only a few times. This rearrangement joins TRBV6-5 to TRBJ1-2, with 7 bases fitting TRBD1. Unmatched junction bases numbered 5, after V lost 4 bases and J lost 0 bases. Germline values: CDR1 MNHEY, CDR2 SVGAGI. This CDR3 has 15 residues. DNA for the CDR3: TGTGCCAGCAGTTGGAAGGGGGCGTCTAACTATGGCTACACCTTC. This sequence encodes CASSWKGASNYGYTF.

CDR3 amino acids: CASSETPVIPNAGELFF. CDR3 coding DNA: TGTGCCAGCAGCGAAACCCCGGTTATCCCAAATGCCGGGGAGCTGTTTTTT. This chain links TRBV7-2 with TRBJ2-2; no clear D. The germline V gene has CDR1 SGHTA and CDR2 FQGNSA. The V end was cut by 5 bases, the J end by 6 bases, with 22 bases between. This CDR3 has 17 residues.

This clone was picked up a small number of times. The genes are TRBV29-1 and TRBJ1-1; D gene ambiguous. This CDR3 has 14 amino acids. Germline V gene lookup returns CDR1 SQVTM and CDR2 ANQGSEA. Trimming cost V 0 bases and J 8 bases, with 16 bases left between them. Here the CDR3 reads CSVEDLYGTQEAFF. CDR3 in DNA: TGCAGCGTTGAAGATCTTTATGGAACGCAGGAAGCTTTCTTT.

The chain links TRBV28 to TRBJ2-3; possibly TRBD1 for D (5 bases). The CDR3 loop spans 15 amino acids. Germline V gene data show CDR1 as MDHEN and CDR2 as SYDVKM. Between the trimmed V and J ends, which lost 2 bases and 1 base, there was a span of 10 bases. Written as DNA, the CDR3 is TGTGCCAGCAGTTTAGCCAGGGCAGGCACAGATACGCAGTATTTT. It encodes CASSLARAGTDTQYF.

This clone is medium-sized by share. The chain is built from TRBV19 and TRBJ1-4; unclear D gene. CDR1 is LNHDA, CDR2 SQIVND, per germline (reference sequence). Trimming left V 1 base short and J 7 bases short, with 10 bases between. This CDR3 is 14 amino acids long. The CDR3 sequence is CASSIGPSSEKLFF. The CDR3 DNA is TGTGCCAGTAGTATAGGACCGTCTAGTGAAAAACTGTTTTTT.

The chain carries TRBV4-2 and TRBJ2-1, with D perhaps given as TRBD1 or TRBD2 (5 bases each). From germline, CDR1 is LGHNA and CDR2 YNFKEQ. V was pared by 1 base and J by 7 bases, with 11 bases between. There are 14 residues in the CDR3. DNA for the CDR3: TGTGCCAGCAGCCAAGTGAGGGGTATGAATGAGCAGTTCTTC. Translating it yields CASSQVRGMNEQFF.

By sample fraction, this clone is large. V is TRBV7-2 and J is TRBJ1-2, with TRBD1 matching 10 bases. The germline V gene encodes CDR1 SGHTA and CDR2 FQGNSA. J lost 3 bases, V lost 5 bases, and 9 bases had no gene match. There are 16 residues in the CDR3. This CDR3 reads CASSAAPGQGHYGYTF. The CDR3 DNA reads TGTGCCAGCAGCGCCGCACCGGGACAGGGGCACTATGGCTACACCTTC.

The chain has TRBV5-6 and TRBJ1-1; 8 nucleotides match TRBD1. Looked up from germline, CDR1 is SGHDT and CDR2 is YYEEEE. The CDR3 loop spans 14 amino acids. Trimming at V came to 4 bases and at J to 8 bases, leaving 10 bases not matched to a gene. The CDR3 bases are TGTGCCAGCAGCCCCTGGACAGGGTCACCCGAAGCTTTCTTT. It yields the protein CASSPWTGSPEAFF.

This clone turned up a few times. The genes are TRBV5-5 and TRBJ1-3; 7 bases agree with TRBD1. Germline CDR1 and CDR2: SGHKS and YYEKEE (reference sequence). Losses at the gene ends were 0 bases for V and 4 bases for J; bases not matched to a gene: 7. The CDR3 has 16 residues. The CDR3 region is CASSLVGRQGGNTIYF. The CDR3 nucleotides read TGTGCCAGCAGCTTGGTGGGTCGACAGGGAGGAAACACCATATATTTT.

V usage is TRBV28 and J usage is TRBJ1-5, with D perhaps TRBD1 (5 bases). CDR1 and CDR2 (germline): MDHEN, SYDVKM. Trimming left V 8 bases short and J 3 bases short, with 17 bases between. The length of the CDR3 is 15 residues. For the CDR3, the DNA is TGTGCCAGCCGCTCAACCGGGACTTTCAATCAGCCCCAGCATTTT. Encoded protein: CASRSTGTFNQPQHF.

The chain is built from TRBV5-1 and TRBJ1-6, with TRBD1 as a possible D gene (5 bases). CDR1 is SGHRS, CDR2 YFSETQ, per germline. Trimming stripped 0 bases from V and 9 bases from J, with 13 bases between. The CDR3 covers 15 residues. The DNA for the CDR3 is TGCGCCAGCAGCTTGGATGCCAGGGACGTTTCACCCCTCCACTTT. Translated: CASSLDARDVSPLHF.

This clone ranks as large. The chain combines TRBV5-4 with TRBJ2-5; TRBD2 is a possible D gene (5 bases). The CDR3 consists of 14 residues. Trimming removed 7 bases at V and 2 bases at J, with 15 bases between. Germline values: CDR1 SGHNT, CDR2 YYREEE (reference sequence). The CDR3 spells CASGTLRVQETQYF. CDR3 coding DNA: TGTGCCAGCGGTACACTGAGGGTTCAAGAGACCCAGTACTTC.

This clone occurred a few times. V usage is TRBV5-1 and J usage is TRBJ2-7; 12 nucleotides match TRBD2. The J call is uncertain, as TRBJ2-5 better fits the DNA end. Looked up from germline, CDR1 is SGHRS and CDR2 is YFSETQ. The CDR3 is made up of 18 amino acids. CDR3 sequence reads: CASSLVPSGGAAQETQYF. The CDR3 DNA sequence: TGCGCCAGCAGCTTGGTCCCTAGCGGGGGGGCTGCTCAAGAGACCCAGTACTTC.

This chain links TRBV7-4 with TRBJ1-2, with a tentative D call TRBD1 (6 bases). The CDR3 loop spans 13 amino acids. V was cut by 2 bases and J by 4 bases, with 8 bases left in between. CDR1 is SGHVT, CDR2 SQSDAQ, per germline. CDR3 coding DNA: TGTGCCAGCAGCTTAACGACAGGCTATGGCTACACCTTC. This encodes CASSLTTGYGYTF.

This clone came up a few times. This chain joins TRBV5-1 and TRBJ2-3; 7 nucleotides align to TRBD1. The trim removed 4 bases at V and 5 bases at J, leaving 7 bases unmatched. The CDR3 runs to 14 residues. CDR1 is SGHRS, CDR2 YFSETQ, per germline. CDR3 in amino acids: CASSTGTARDTQYF. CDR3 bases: TGCGCCAGCAGCACCGGGACAGCCAGAGATACGCAGTATTTT.